The entry that follows covers one TCR beta chain sequence. The repertoire was sequenced with immunoSEQ multiplex PCR; TCRdb's copy has only in-frame clones and lacks some. The sample holds 150,000 or so clones, 75% to 90% seen once. The CDR3 extends over 15 amino acids. Germline-derived CDR1 and CDR2 are LNHDA and SQIVND (reference sequence). Trimming left V 6 bases short and J 0 bases short, with 14 bases between. These data belong to a study of blood T cell repertoires in COVID-19. Overall study: PBMCs, B-cell-depleted T cells, or T cells were the source of the cDNA or gDNA that made up the material.

This rearrangement joins TRBV19 to TRBJ1-1; no definite D call. Sequencing was carried out using peripheral blood. This receptor was taken from a man in his sixties with COVID-19, enrolled during active disease. This chain's CDR3 is CASRPRGNMNTEAFF. The CDR3 DNA sequence: TGTGCCAGTAGGCCCCGGGGAAATATGAACACTGAAGCTTTCTTT.